The sequence of this TCR beta chain was determined in a study of cytomegalovirus exposure and HLA in healthy donors (dated by TCRdb to 2016 to 2017). General notes on the study: According to a later analysis, one platform produced both the 120 validation repertoires and the 666 repertoires of the first cohort. The study combined high-throughput TCR immunosequencing, statistical association of individual TCRs with disease status, and machine learning to predict cytomegalovirus infection status. The study was designed to test whether signatures of past pathogen exposure could be identified by cataloging public T cell receptors. A separate validation cohort of 100 to 150 different subjects was used in addition to the roughly 670-subject first cohort. Study-wide conclusions, independent of this receptor: All 130 or so repertoires were used to score co-occurrence in the validation cohort in a later analysis, because that analysis had no HLA typing for the cohort. The classifier was reported to diagnose cytomegalovirus status with high specificity and sensitivity in both the original cohort and the validation cohort. Most TCR sequences were seen in very few donors, while some public TCRs were found in many individuals. The authors suggested that the approach could potentially be generalized to other disease states and immunological phenotypes. In a later analysis, TCRs clustered in the first cohort were found to also tend to co-occur in the 130 or so validation repertoires, with approximately 95% of cluster scores above 0. In vitro tests confirmed that three of the cytomegalovirus-associated TCR beta chains recognize cytomegalovirus antigens. The study gave a list of 150 to 200 TCR beta chains associated with cytomegalovirus.

The germline V gene yields SNHLY for CDR1 and FYNNEI for CDR2. The cysteine opens and the phenylalanine closes a CDR3 of 12 amino acids. The entry retains the CDR3 DNA only, 36 bases that are in frame from base 1. Trimming takes 3 bases from V and 5 bases from J, and the germline ends sit 8 bases apart. Receptor libraries were prepared by the immunoSEQ multiplex PCR assay. The source study handled its data this way. To diagnose cytomegalovirus status from the catalog of TCR beta chain sequences, a statistical classification framework was built. TCRdb mirrors the immuneACCESS table, restricted to in-frame sequences. Some clones are absent from its copies; in checked studies, under half trace to an unresolved V gene, and the reason for the others is unknown. V and J calls and clone size follow that table, whereas D and trimming were derived from the DNA. This sample gives about 180,000 clones in total; about 83% of them show up just once. More than 1.2% of the sample comes from the top ten.

The donors belonged to the validation cohort of over a hundred subjects, which was separate from the 666-subject first cohort. This clone was seen only a few times. Its antigen is not yet known. The sample holds no much larger clone one base away, and base qualities are not on file. The sequence came from a woman in her 30s in good health and CMV-seronegative. In this chain, TRBV2 is recombined with TRBJ2-7, with TRBD2 perhaps the D gene, on 5 matching bases. Material for sequencing was PBMCs. The encoded CDR3 is CASSDPGDEQYF. Read as DNA, the sequence is TGTGCCAGCAGTGACCCCGGGGACGAGCAGTACTTC.